These 19 T cell receptor beta chains were all obtained from the same sample, sequenced in a study of blood T cell repertoires in COVID-19. Measured with immunoSEQ multiplex PCR; TCRdb has only the in-frame clones, and not every one. Of roughly 230,000 clones in the sample, approximately 84% were seen once. Sequencing was done on a sample of peripheral blood. These receptors originate from a woman aged 80 or over with acute or convalescent COVID-19.

CDR3 protein: CASSWGDWRNTEAFF. Here the CDR3 DNA reads TGCGCCAGCAGCTGGGGGGACTGGAGGAACACTGAAGCTTTCTTT. The chain recombines TRBV5-1 with TRBJ1-1, with D tentatively TRBD1 (5 bases). Per germline, CDR1 SGHRS and CDR2 YFSETQ. This CDR3 is built from 15 residues. Trimming removed 3 bases at V and 1 base at J, with 13 bases between.

The chain carries TRBV3-1 (or the pseudogene TRBV3-2) and TRBJ1-2; no clear D gene. V dropped 0 bases and J dropped 8 bases, with 10 bases sitting between them. From germline, CDR1 is LGHDT and CDR2 YNNKEL (reference sequence). CDR3 size: 13 residues. The CDR3 DNA sequence: TGTGCCAGCAGCCAAGAGGGCGTGCGAGGCTACACCTTC. It is translated as CASSQEGVRGYTF.

The V gene is TRBV19, the J gene TRBJ2-5; 12 bases align to TRBD1. The CDR3 extends over 19 amino acids. V lost 0 bases, J lost 5 bases, and 13 bases stayed unmatched. CDR1 is LNHDA, CDR2 SQIVND, per germline (reference sequence). In DNA form, the CDR3 reads TGTGCCAGTAGTATAGATCTTGGGACAGGGGGCAGAGAACGGGAGACCCAGTACTTC. Protein sequence: CASSIDLGTGGRERETQYF.

The J gene is TRBJ2-7, the V gene TRBV3-1 (or the pseudogene TRBV3-2); D is possibly TRBD1 (5 bases). The germline V and J ends were trimmed by 1 base and 6 bases, with 13 bases remaining between them. This CDR3 spans 14 amino acids. Germline lookup yields CDR1 LGHDT and CDR2 YNNKEL (reference sequence). The DNA of the CDR3 is TGTGCCAGCAGCCAAGCCCAGGGATCTGGCGAGCAGTACTTC. This gives the protein CASSQAQGSGEQYF.

The chain carries TRBV5-1 and TRBJ2-3, with TRBD1 matching over 12 bases. The trim removed 4 bases at V and 2 bases at J, leaving 5 bases unmatched. Germline V gives CDR1 SGHRS, CDR2 YFSETQ. The CDR3 is made up of 16 amino acids. CDR3 bases: TGCGCCAGCAGCCGGGGACAGGGGGCGATCACAGATACGCAGTATTTT. Encoded protein: CASSRGQGAITDTQYF.

This clone showed up just a few times. V usage is TRBV15 and J usage is TRBJ2-7; TRBD1 is a possible D gene (6 bases). Trimming cost V 0 bases and J 0 bases, with 9 bases left between them. The germline V gene encodes CDR1 LNHNV and CDR2 YYDKDF (reference sequence). This CDR3 has 15 residues. The CDR3 is CATSREPGDSYEQYF. CDR3 DNA sequence: TGTGCCACCAGCAGAGAGCCAGGGGACTCCTACGAGCAGTACTTC. The full variable domain, with the rest looked up from reference TRBV15 and TRBJ2-7, is DAMVIQNPRYQVTQFGKPVTLSCSQTLNHNVMYWYQQKSSQAPKLLFHYYDKDFNNEADTPDNFQSRRPNTSFCFLDIRSPGLGDTAMYLCATSREPGDSYEQYFGPGTRLTVT.

The chain carries TRBV19 and TRBJ2-5, with a weak D call TRBD2 (6 bases). Germline V lookup: CDR1 LNHDA, CDR2 SQIVND (reference sequence). V shed 6 bases and J shed 1 base, with 12 bases lying between them. The CDR3 contains 14 residues. CDR3: CASRSRRGQETQYF. CDR3 bases: TGTGCCAGTAGATCTCGGCGGGGCCAAGAGACCCAGTACTTC.

The J gene is TRBJ2-1, the V gene TRBV5-1; no firm D call. Trimming pared 0 bases from V and 9 bases from J, leaving 7 bases between. Germline V lookup: CDR1 SGHRS, CDR2 YFSETQ. CDR3 length equals 12 residues. CDR3: CASSLASSEQFF. The CDR3 nucleotides are TGCGCCAGCAGCTTGGCGTCGAGTGAGCAGTTCTTC. The full variable domain, completed using reference TRBV5-1 and TRBJ2-1, is KAGVTQTPRYLIKTRGQQVTLSCSPISGHRSVSWYQQTPGQGLQFLFEYFSETQRNKGNFPGRFSGRQFSNSRSEMNVSTLELGDSALYLCASSLASSEQFFGPGTRLTVL.

This chain joins TRBV5-1 and TRBJ2-7; D is possibly TRBD2 (6 bases). The CDR3 loop spans 15 amino acids. V dropped 0 bases and J dropped 7 bases, with 17 bases sitting between them. The germline V gene has CDR1 SGHRS and CDR2 YFSETQ. CDR3 sequence: CASSLAADLGGEQYF. In nucleotides, the CDR3 is TGCGCCAGCAGCTTGGCGGCAGACCTTGGGGGGGAGCAGTACTTC.

This chain joins TRBV19 and TRBJ1-6, with a possible D match to TRBD1 (5 bases). The CDR3 length is 16 residues. CDR1 is LNHDA, CDR2 SQIVND, per germline (reference sequence). Deletions cut 4 bases from V and 8 bases from J, with 18 bases between. The CDR3: CASSKGLGETHSPLHF. Here the CDR3 DNA reads TGTGCCAGTAGTAAGGGACTTGGGGAAACCCATTCACCCCTCCACTTT.

The CDR3 here is CASRPGTGGNTEAFF. The CDR3 bases are TGTGCCAGCAGACCCGGGACAGGGGGGAACACTGAAGCTTTCTTT. The chain couples TRBV2 to TRBJ1-1; 11 bases agree with TRBD1. V was pared by 6 bases and J by 1 base, with 4 bases of the junction left unmatched. CDR1 is SNHLY and CDR2 is FYNNEI in the germline V gene. This CDR3 spans 15 amino acids.

V is TRBV5-1 and J is TRBJ2-1, with 9 positions matching TRBD1. The V segment lost 0 bases and the J segment 6 bases; nucleotides outside the gene matches: 7. The CDR3 runs to 16 residues. The germline V gene has CDR1 SGHRS and CDR2 YFSETQ. The CDR3 reads CASSLVGTGRLNEQFF. The CDR3 DNA follows: TGCGCCAGCAGCTTGGTGGGGACAGGGAGGCTCAATGAGCAGTTCTTC.

Concerning this clone: Other nucleotide sequences from this sample produce the same CDR3. This chain links TRBV3-1 (or the pseudogene TRBV3-2) with TRBJ2-3; D may be TRBD2 (6 bases). The CDR3 extends over 14 amino acids. Germline loops: CDR1 LGHDT, CDR2 YNNKEL (reference sequence). V lost 1 base to trimming and J lost 3 bases, with 8 bases between them. CDR3 protein: CASSQGRGTDTQYF. The CDR3 DNA reads TGTGCCAGCAGCCAAGGGCGGGGTACAGATACGCAGTATTTT.

The chain links TRBV7-8 to TRBJ2-7, with D tentatively TRBD1 (6 bases). The germline CDR1 and CDR2 sequences are SGHVS and FQNEAQ. V gave up 6 bases and J gave up 2 bases, with 11 bases separating them. CDR3 length equals 13 residues. The CDR3 loop reads CASRKQGPYEQYF. The CDR3 nucleotides read TGTGCCAGCAGAAAACAGGGTCCCTACGAGCAGTACTTC.

The chain links TRBV6-6 to TRBJ2-1; 10 bases fit TRBD1. CDR1 and CDR2 (germline): MNHNY, SVGAGI (reference sequence). The CDR3 is 15 residues long. V shed 7 bases, J shed 4 bases, and the junction held 7 bases outside the gene matches. CDR3 sequence reads: CASTPDRGRYNEQFF. CDR3 DNA: TGTGCCAGCACCCCGGACAGGGGGAGGTACAATGAGCAGTTCTTC.

The genes are TRBV5-6 and TRBJ2-3, with TRBD2 identical over 12 bases. Germline V lookup: CDR1 SGHDT, CDR2 YYEEEE. The trim removed 0 bases at V and 4 bases at J, leaving 6 bases unmatched. The CDR3 has 17 amino acids. The CDR3 DNA sequence: TGTGCCAGCAGCTTGGCCTCTAGCGGGAGGGCCTCAGATACGCAGTATTTT. Translating gives CASSLASSGRASDTQYF.

This clone was observed a few times. V gene TRBV19 combines with J gene TRBJ2-2; tentative D call: TRBD1 (5 bases). The germline V gene has CDR1 LNHDA and CDR2 SQIVND (reference sequence). This CDR3 region has 15 residues. Trimming removed 8 bases from V and 6 bases from J, with 19 bases in between. This chain's CDR3 is CASHSGFSGAGELFF. DNA for the CDR3: TGTGCCAGTCATTCAGGGTTCTCTGGAGCCGGGGAGCTGTTTTTT.

This clone was recorded at least ten times. The rearrangement links TRBV5-4 to TRBJ1-1; possibly TRBD1 for D (5 bases). The germline V gene has CDR1 SGHNT and CDR2 YYREEE (reference sequence). CDR3 length: 15 amino acids. V lost 4 bases to trimming and J lost 3 bases, with 16 bases between them. This chain's CDR3 is CASSVDRYGDTEAFF. The CDR3, as DNA: TGTGCCAGCAGCGTCGACAGATATGGCGACACTGAAGCTTTCTTT.

Concerning this clone: An end of the junction does not agree with germline; a read error may underlie this. The chain joins TRBV2 to TRBJ1-3; D not resolved. Germline V lookup: CDR1 SNHLY, CDR2 FYNNEI. The CDR3 contains 16 residues. CDR3 sequence reads: CATSRQTEVSGNTIYF. DNA for the CDR3: TGTGCCACCAGTCGGCAAACAGAAGTCTCTGGAAACACCATATATTTT.